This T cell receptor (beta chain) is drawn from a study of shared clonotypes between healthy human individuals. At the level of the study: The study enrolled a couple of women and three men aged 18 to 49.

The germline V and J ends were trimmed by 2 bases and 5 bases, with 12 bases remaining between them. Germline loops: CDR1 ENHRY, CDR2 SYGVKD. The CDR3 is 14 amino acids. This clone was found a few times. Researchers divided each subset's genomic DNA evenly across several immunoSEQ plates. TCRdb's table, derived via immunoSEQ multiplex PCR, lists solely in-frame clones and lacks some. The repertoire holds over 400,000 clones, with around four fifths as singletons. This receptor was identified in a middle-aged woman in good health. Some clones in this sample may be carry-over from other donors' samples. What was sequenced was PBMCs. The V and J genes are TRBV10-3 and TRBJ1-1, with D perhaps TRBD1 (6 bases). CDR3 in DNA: TGTGCCATCAGTGAGCTCAGGGGAGAAACTGAAGCTTTCTTT. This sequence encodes CAISELRGETEAFF.